A selection of T cell receptor beta chains follows, all from one sample in a study of OX40 agonist ivuxolimab in advanced cancers. Libraries were prepared by immunoSEQ multiplex PCR; TCRdb keeps only in-frame clonotypes and omits some of them. The profile shows under 100,000 clones, around 85% of them singletons. The source material was CD4+ or CD8+ T cells sorted from blood, sampled in a trial of the OX40 agonist ivuxolimab. The receptors come from an adult with an advanced solid tumor such as melanoma, head and neck, liver or kidney cancer. The CDR3 runs from the conserved cysteine through the conserved F or W. A D gene is named only where the DNA matches it firmly. Size values are once, few and many counts, or a class for expanded clones, and some rows have none.

clone size	V gene	CDR3 length	J gene	D gene	CDR3 DNA	CDR3 protein
NA	TRBV7-2	18	TRBJ2-1	TRBD2	TGTGCCAGCAGCTTAGACCAACCCGGGACTAGTAAGGTGGATGAGCAGTTCTTC	CASSLDQPGTSKVDEQFF
NA	TRBV7-9	16	TRBJ2-5	TRBD2	TGTGCCAGCAGCTTAGCAGGGACTAGCGGGAGAAGGGCCCAGTACTTC	CASSLAGTSGRRAQYF
NA	TRBV7-9	13	TRBJ2-1	NA	TGTGCCAGCAGCTTGGACCACTACAATGAGCAGTTCTTC	CASSLDHYNEQFF
NA	TRBV10-1	15	TRBJ1-1	TRBD1	TGCGCCAGCAGTGAGTCCACAGGGGCGAACACTGAAGCTTTCTTT	CASSESTGANTEAFF
NA	TRBV7-2	15	TRBJ1-1	TRBD1	TGTGCCAGCAGCTCCCGACAGGGGGCGGCCACTGAAGCTTTCTTT	CASSSRQGAATEAFF
NA	TRBV11-1	15	TRBJ2-5	TRBD1	TGTGCCAGCAGCCGGCCGGGACAGGGTATGGAGACCCAGTACTTC	CASSRPGQGMETQYF
once	TRBV12-2	14	TRBJ1-2	NA	TGTGCAAGTCGCTTCATGGCAGGGTACTATGGCTACACCTTC	CASRFMAGYYGYTF
NA	TRBV19	14	TRBJ2-3	NA	TGTGCCAGTAGTAGCCCCTTAGAAGCAGATACGCAGTATTTT	CASSSPLEADTQYF
NA	TRBV6-5	11	TRBJ2-4	TRBD1	TGTGCCAGCAAAGACAGGGGAGGTCAGTACTTC	CASKDRGGQYF
NA	TRBV15	14	TRBJ1-6	TRBD1	TGTGCCACCAGCAGAGGACAGGGGAATTCACCCCTCCACTTT	CATSRGQGNSPLHF
few	TRBV28	12	TRBJ1-6	NA	TGTGCCAGCAGGTGGGGAAGTGGACCCCTCCACTTT	CASRWGSGPLHF
NA	TRBV25-1	16	TRBJ2-2	NA	TGTGCCAGCAGTGACACGGGCCAGGCGCAGACCGGGGAGCTGTTTTTT	CASSDTGQAQTGELFF
NA	TRBV21-1	16	TRBJ1-1	NA	TGTGCCAGCAGCGAACGAACTAACCTCTCCCACACTGAAGCTTTCTTT	CASSERTNLSHTEAFF
NA	TRBV7-8	12	TRBJ1-3	NA	TGTGCCAGCCCCGGACAGTTAAACACCATATATTTT	CASPGQLNTIYF
NA	TRBV7-7	15	TRBJ2-1	NA	TGTGCCAGCAGCTTAACCGGAGCGGGCAACAATGAGCAGTTCTTC	CASSLTGAGNNEQFF
NA	TRBV5-4	17	TRBJ1-5	NA	TGTGCCAGCAGCTTGTGGCCAGACCCGAAGGGCAATCAGCCCCAGCATTTT	CASSLWPDPKGNQPQHF
few	TRBV27	13	TRBJ2-3	TRBD1	TGTGCCAGCGGGACAGGGGGCTTGGATACGCAGTATTTT	CASGTGGLDTQYF
medium-sized	TRBV28	12	TRBJ1-1	NA	TGTGCCAGCAGTCTGATAAGGACTGAAGCTTTCTTT	CASSLIRTEAFF
NA	TRBV19	15	TRBJ2-5	TRBD2	TGTGCCAGTAGTATAGGGCTAGCGGGAGGAGAGACCCAGTACTTC	CASSIGLAGGETQYF
NA	TRBV10-3	14	TRBJ1-4	NA	TGTGCCATCAGTGAGGGACGGGGTAATGAAAAACTGTTTTTT	CAISEGRGNEKLFF
NA	TRBV19	15	TRBJ2-1	TRBD2	TGTGCCAGTAGTACCCCTGGCGGGGGGCGCAATGAGCAGTTCTTC	CASSTPGGGRNEQFF
NA	TRBV6-5	14	TRBJ2-7	TRBD1	TGTGCCAGCAGTTACCAGGGGGCCCTATACGAGCAGTACTTC	CASSYQGALYEQYF
many	TRBV28	14	TRBJ1-4	TRBD1	TGTGCCAGCAGTCGGGGACAGGGGAGGGAAAAACTGTTTTTT	CASSRGQGREKLFF
few	TRBV30	13	TRBJ1-1	TRBD1	TGTGCCTGGGAAGGGACAGCGAACACTGAAGCTTTCTTT	CAWEGTANTEAFF
NA	TRBV27	16	TRBJ1-2	NA	TGTGCCAGCAGTTTATATGGGTCAGACACGAACTATGGCTACACCTTC	CASSLYGSDTNYGYTF
once	TRBV19	15	TRBJ1-5	NA	TGTGCCAGTAGTACTACCGGGACCCTTAATCAGCCCCAGCATTTT	CASSTTGTLNQPQHF
NA	TRBV4-3	12	TRBJ1-2	NA	TGCGCCAGCAGCCAAGCTAACTATGGCTACACCTTC	CASSQANYGYTF
NA	TRBV5-8	12	TRBJ2-2	NA	TGTGCCAGCAGCCCACGTTCCGGGGAGCTGTTTTTT	CASSPRSGELFF
NA	TRBV11-3	13	TRBJ1-2	NA	TGTGCCAGCAGCTCCGGGACGCAGGATGGCTACACCTTC	CASSSGTQDGYTF
NA	TRBV19	14	TRBJ2-3	NA	TGTGCCAGTAGCGGTGCCTCCCGCACAGATACGCAGTATTTT	CASSGASRTDTQYF
NA	TRBV7-2	15	TRBJ2-7	TRBD1	TGTGCCAGCAGCTTAATAGGACAGGGGGCCTACGAGCAGTACTTC	CASSLIGQGAYEQYF
NA	TRBV5-4	13	TRBJ2-2	TRBD1	TGTGCCAGCAGCTACAGGGGAACCGGGGAGCTGTTTTTT	CASSYRGTGELFF
NA	TRBV13	15	TRBJ2-7	NA	TGTGCCAGCAGCTTAGGCGGTGGGAGCTCCTACGAGCAGTACTTC	CASSLGGGSSYEQYF
NA	TRBV23-1	15	TRBJ2-7	TRBD2	TGCGCCAGCAGTCAATCGGGGGGGAGCTCCTACGAGCAGTACTTC	CASSQSGGSSYEQYF
many	TRBV4-1	15	TRBJ1-5	NA	TGCGCCAGCAGCCAAGGGTCCGGGGAGCATCAGCCCCAGCATTTT	CASSQGSGEHQPQHF
NA	TRBV30	15	TRBJ2-1	TRBD2	TGTGCCTGGCGTCTCATAGCGGGATCATACAATGAGCAGTTCTTC	CAWRLIAGSYNEQFF
once	TRBV5-4	12	TRBJ1-2	NA	TGTGCCAGCGCAGAGGAGGTCTATGGCTACACCTTC	CASAEEVYGYTF
NA	TRBV29-1	12	TRBJ2-7	NA	TGCAGCGTTGTGGAAACCCGCTACGAGCAGTACTTC	CSVVETRYEQYF
NA	TRBV5-1	16	TRBJ2-3	TRBD2	TGCGCCAGCAGCTTGGCTAGCGGGGGTAGTAAAGATACGCAGTATTTT	CASSLASGGSKDTQYF